The 9 T cell receptor beta chains below were found in one sample sequenced in a study of cytomegalovirus exposure and HLA in healthy donors. PCR amplification relied on 60 Vbeta primers (plus 13 Jbeta primers). Only in-frame clones appear in the TCRdb table, and some are missing; sequencing was by immunoSEQ multiplex PCR. The data hold 150,000 to 200,000 clones, with around nine tenths observed a single time. The sample taken for sequencing was PBMCs. The receptors derive from a woman aged 18-29 years in good health and CMV-seronegative.

The V gene is TRBV19, the J gene TRBJ2-2, with 9 positions matching TRBD2. Germline V gene sequence: CDR1 LNHDA, CDR2 SQIVND (reference sequence). V shed 7 bases and J 6 bases; nucleotides not matched to a gene: 15. There are 17 residues in the CDR3. In nucleotides, the CDR3 is TGTGCCAGTACACTGGGACTGGGGACTAGCTCGTCCGGGGAGCTGTTTTTT. Amino acid sequence: CASTLGLGTSSSGELFF. The variable domain in full, completed from reference TRBV19 and TRBJ2-2, reads DGGITQSPKYLFRKEGQNVTLSCEQNLNHDAMYWYRQDPGQGLRLIYYSQIVNDFQKGDIAEGYSVSREKKESFPLTVTSAQKNPTAFYLCASTLGLGTSSSGELFFGEGSRLTVL.

The gene calls are TRBV18 and TRBJ2-1, with D perhaps TRBD1 (5 bases). CDR1 and CDR2 (germline): KGHSH, LQKENI. CDR3 size: 16 residues. The V gene lost 4 bases and the J gene lost 4 bases, with 17 bases spanning the gap. The CDR3 sequence: CASSLYDTGRYNEQFF. DNA for the CDR3: TGTGCCAGCTCACTCTACGACACAGGCAGATACAATGAGCAGTTCTTC.

The count of this clone is one. V usage is TRBV10-3 and J usage is TRBJ1-3; TRBD1 matches 9 bases. The CDR3 sequence is 17 residues long. The J segment lost 1 base and the V segment lost 4 bases, leaving 8 bases of the junction unmatched. In germline, CDR1 is ENHRY, CDR2 SYGVKD. As DNA, the CDR3 is TGTGCCATCAGTGGGGGGACAGGGAGGTCTTCTGGAAACACCATATATTTT. Its protein product is CAISGGTGRSSGNTIYF.

The rearrangement uses TRBV28 and TRBJ2-1, with D possibly matching TRBD2 (5 bases). The CDR3 consists of 13 residues. V lost 2 bases, J lost 8 bases, and 10 bases lay in between. Per the germline V gene, CDR1 is MDHEN and CDR2 is SYDVKM. CDR3 in amino acids: CASSLLAGDEQFF. As DNA, the CDR3 is TGTGCCAGCAGTTTACTAGCCGGCGATGAGCAGTTCTTC. The whole variable domain, remainder taken from reference TRBV28 and TRBJ2-1, is DVKVTQSSRYLVKRTGEKVFLECVQDMDHENMFWYRQDPGLGLRLIYFSYDVKMKEKGDIPEGYSVSREKKERFSLILESASTNQTSMYLCASSLLAGDEQFFGPGTRLTVL.

The rearrangement joins TRBV7-3 to TRBJ2-3; 7 bases line up with TRBD2. The CDR3 has 15 residues. Germline V gene lookup returns CDR1 SGHTA and CDR2 FQGTGA. The trim removed 2 bases at V and 0 bases at J, leaving 2 bases unmatched. The CDR3 DNA reads as TGTGCCAGCAGCTTACAGGGAGGGAGCACAGATACGCAGTATTTT. Translating it yields CASSLQGGSTDTQYF.

The genes are TRBV19 and TRBJ2-1; TRBD1 is a possible D gene (6 bases). V gave up 6 bases and J gave up 7 bases, with 13 bases separating them. CDR3 length: 13 amino acids. Per germline, CDR1 LNHDA and CDR2 SQIVND (reference sequence). Written as DNA, the CDR3 is TGTGCCAGTAGCCCTACAGGGTTTAATGAGCAGTTCTTC. This sequence encodes CASSPTGFNEQFF.

A few counts support this clone. The CDR3 spells CASRDPQGMGEKLFF. The CDR3 DNA reads as TGTGCCAGCAGAGATCCACAGGGGATGGGTGAAAAACTGTTTTTT. J is TRBJ1-4 and V is TRBV2, with 7 bases identical to TRBD1. From germline, CDR1 is SNHLY and CDR2 FYNNEI. This CDR3 spans 15 amino acids. The trim removed 6 bases at V and 7 bases at J, leaving 11 bases unmatched.

The sample holds one count of this clone. V is TRBV4-1 and J is TRBJ2-5; weak D call: TRBD2 (5 bases). Trimming took off 4 bases at V and 4 bases at J, with 16 bases between the two ends. The germline V gene has CDR1 MGHRA and CDR2 YSYEKL. CDR3 length: 15 amino acids. Here the CDR3 reads CASSRLGIGVETQYF. CDR3 in DNA: TGCGCCAGCAGCCGCCTTGGAATCGGGGTAGAGACCCAGTACTTC.

This clone was observed a single time. J is TRBJ2-7 and V is TRBV28; D might be TRBD1 (6 bases). CDR1 MDHEN and CDR2 SYDVKM come from the germline V gene. The CDR3 consists of 12 residues. Trimming took off 6 bases at V and 1 base at J, with 7 bases between the two ends. The DNA for the CDR3 is TGTGCCAGCAGGAGGGGGTCCTACGAGCAGTACTTC. It translates to CASRRGSYEQYF.